This T cell receptor beta chain derives from a study of monozygotic twins with inflammatory bowel disease. The germline CDR1 and CDR2 sequences are MNHEY and SVGAGI. The CDR3 extends over 14 amino acids. To note about this clonotype: Its antigen remains unidentified.

TCRdb derives one entry per CDR3 protein from the 5' RACE reads, leaving out DNA. Its table lists about 380,000 distinct CDR3 sequences. Study-level findings and limits: Healthy twins shared more clonotypes with others than IBD patients, most markedly active ones.

This sequence joins TRBV6-5 and TRBJ1-6. The clonotype originates from a human donor with ulcerative colitis or Crohn's disease, or a healthy co-twin of an affected twin (not recorded which). Sequencing was carried out using blood. The CDR3 sequence: CASSLQVGNSPLHF.